The 11 T cell receptor beta chains below come from one sample, sequenced in a study of T cell repertoires in cytomegalovirus infection. No cognate antigen is known for these TCRs. In TCRdb, the reads were re-called with MiXCR into one record per CDR3 protein. The sample includes about 920,000 distinct CDR3 sequences, roughly 31% of them seen just once. The material was cultured CD8+ T cells from PBMCs, obtained from culture after CMV antigen stimulation. These receptors were collected from a human donor in good health (CMV status not recorded). Some clones in this sample may be carry-over from other donors' samples.

This clonotype was recorded at least ten times. The chain recombines TRBV20-1 with TRBJ2-5; 8 bases agree with TRBD2. The CDR3 length is 16 residues. Germline CDR1 DFQATT, CDR2 SNEGSKA (reference sequence). The junction had 11 bases not matched to a gene; V was cut back by 0 bases and J by 5 bases. CDR3 coding DNA: TGCAGTGCTAGAGATCTTGAAAGCGGGGGATGGGAGACCCAGTACTTC. Its translation: CSARDLESGGWETQYF.

This clonotype was detected only a few times. The V call is TRBV6-1, the J call TRBJ2-1; TRBD1 matches 8 bases. There are 16 residues in the CDR3. J gave up 8 bases and V 4 bases, and 13 bases lay outside the gene matches. Per the germline V gene, CDR1 is MNHNS and CDR2 is SASEGT. As DNA, the CDR3 is TGTGCCAGCAGTGCTCCAGGGGGCAATGTGAGGGATGAGCAGTTCTTC. This sequence encodes CASSAPGGNVRDEQFF.

This chain uses TRBV29-1 with TRBJ2-7, with D maybe TRBD2 (6 bases). V was trimmed by 4 bases and J by 7 bases, leaving 17 bases between them. Germline CDR1 and CDR2: SQVTM and ANQGSEA. This CDR3 spans 13 amino acids. The DNA of the CDR3 is TGCAGCGTTGCCATGCCGGGGACTTGGGAGCAGTACGTC. Translated: CSVAMPGTWEQYV.

In its sample, this clonotype was seen a few times. V and J are TRBV7-6 and TRBJ2-3, with D uncertain. V was pared by 3 bases and J by 0 bases, with 10 bases between. This CDR3 spans 15 amino acids. CDR1 and CDR2 from the germline V gene are SGHVS and FNYEAQ. The CDR3 protein is CASSLRQSSTDTQYF. CDR3 sequence (DNA): TGTGCCAGCAGCTTGCGGCAGTCTAGCACAGATACGCAGTATTTT.

This chain uses TRBV5-8 with TRBJ2-1, with D perhaps matching TRBD1 (5 bases). Germline CDR1 and CDR2: SGHTS and YDEGEE. This CDR3 spans 15 amino acids. With 1 base removed from V and 5 bases from J, the gap between germline ends came to 13 bases. CDR3 protein: CASSLFTSGNNEQFF. The DNA for the CDR3 is TGTGCCAGCAGCTTGTTCACGTCAGGGAACAATGAGCAGTTCTTC.

The chain combines TRBV7-6 with TRBJ2-3; D uncertain. Germline V gene lookup returns CDR1 SGHVS and CDR2 FNYEAQ. V was trimmed by 5 bases and J by 2 bases, leaving 8 bases between them. The CDR3 is made up of 13 amino acids. The CDR3 sequence: CASSPAFTDTQYF. The CDR3 DNA reads as TGTGCCAGCAGCCCAGCCTTCACAGATACGCAGTATTTT.

The V and J genes are TRBV27 and TRBJ2-1; either TRBD1 or TRBD2 may fit D (6 bases each). The CDR3 has 13 amino acids. Germline CDR1 is MNHEY and CDR2 is SMNVEV (reference sequence). V was cut by 3 bases and J by 8 bases, with 11 bases left in between. The CDR3 is CASSFSGAYEQFF. CDR3 DNA sequence: TGTGCCAGCAGTTTTTCGGGGGCCTATGAGCAGTTCTTC.

The chain uses TRBV19 and TRBJ1-2, with unresolved D. The germline V gene encodes CDR1 LNHDA and CDR2 SQIVND (reference sequence). V dropped 4 bases and J dropped 2 bases, with 5 bases sitting between them. The CDR3 sequence is 12 residues long. The CDR3 region is CASSTKNYGYTF. CDR3 in DNA: TGTGCCAGTAGTACCAAGAACTATGGCTACACCTTC.

The genes are TRBV20-1 and TRBJ2-1; the match to TRBD2 covers 9 bases. There are 16 residues in the CDR3. J gave up 4 bases and V 2 bases, and 9 bases lay outside the gene matches. The germline CDR1 and CDR2 sequences are DFQATT and SNEGSKA (reference sequence). CDR3 DNA: TGCAGTGCTAGATCAAGCAGACTAGCGGAATACAATGAGCAGTTCTTC. As protein: CSARSSRLAEYNEQFF.

This chain joins TRBV10-3 and TRBJ1-4, with D unresolved. CDR1 and CDR2 (germline): ENHRY, SYGVKD. The CDR3 is 13 residues long. With 3 bases removed from V and 4 bases from J, the gap between germline ends came to 6 bases. The CDR3 spells CAISEHVNEKLFF. CDR3 coding DNA: TGTGCCATCAGTGAACATGTTAATGAAAAACTGTTTTTT.

This chain uses TRBV5-1 with TRBJ2-5; perhaps TRBD2 as D (6 bases). V lost 3 bases and J 1 base, leaving 22 bases between the germline ends. From germline, CDR1 is SGHRS and CDR2 YFSETQ. CDR3 size: 18 residues. CDR3 sequence reads: CASSYRDFCWLCQETQYF. CDR3 coding DNA: TGCGCCAGCAGCTACCGGGACTTCTGCTGGTTATGCCAAGAGACCCAGTACTTC.